This is a list of T cell receptor beta chains from one sample in a study of CD4+ T cells in melanoma. Produced via immunoSEQ multiplex PCR; TCRdb's table is partial and in-frame only. The table has about 110,000 clones, 92% seen once. Sample: peripheral blood. The receptor set was obtained from a human donor with melanoma. Both conserved end residues are part of each CDR3.

TRBV28	TRBJ2-1	CALAPLAGTTYNEQFF
TRBV7-2	TRBJ2-1	CASSLSGAEQFF
TRBV6-5	TRBJ2-5	CASTSPGTTETQYF
TRBV19	TRBJ1-2	CASSMMGRDGYTF
TRBV6-4	TRBJ1-2	CASSDDRGIGGYTF
TRBV10-3	TRBJ2-7	CATTNTQGSEQYF
TRBV4-3	TRBJ2-1	CASSQVYTSVGEQFF
TRBV27	TRBJ2-5	CASSLSSRGLDETQYF
TRBV18	TRBJ2-7	CASSRSSGEQYF
TRBV7-2	TRBJ2-2	CASSFDTHTGELFF
TRBV11-3	TRBJ2-2	CASSRGMNTGELFF
TRBV5-1	TRBJ2-3	CASSLWGLAGGPGTDTQYF
TRBV2	TRBJ2-3	CASGRLAVSTDTQYF
TRBV7-8	TRBJ1-2	CASSLTSRVGYTF
TRBV4-3	TRBJ2-1	CASSQGWTGANEQFF
TRBV7-9	TRBJ1-2	CASSPALGAGVNYGYTF
TRBV6-4	TRBJ2-7	CASTLWGLAGGSRGEQYF
TRBV2	TRBJ2-7	CASNRDRAYEQYF
TRBV5-1	TRBJ2-1	CASSPGLADLNEQFF
TRBV5-1	TRBJ2-7	CASRTGTGGFDEQYF
TRBV2	TRBJ2-3	CASRVGGSTDTQYF
TRBV11-2	TRBJ2-4	CASSLNSAAGFAKNIQYF
TRBV10-3	TRBJ2-5	CAISISEGETQYF
TRBV9	TRBJ1-2	CASSVGLTGGYGYTF
TRBV19	TRBJ2-5	CASSLGTGVGETQYF
TRBV19	TRBJ2-1	CASSIGSSYNEQFF